This is a list of T cell receptor beta chains from one sample in a study of T cell changes during pregnancy in multiple sclerosis. The table came from immunoSEQ multiplex PCR; TCRdb's copy has only in-frame clones and leaves some out. This sample yields 40,000 to 50,000 clones, of which roughly 87% are seen a single time; 1% to 1.5% belongs to the top ten. The sample here was CD4+ T cells from peripheral blood mononuclear cells, taken in the first trimester of pregnancy. These receptors were collected from a female donor with multiple sclerosis, enrolled in a pregnancy study. Both conserved end residues are part of each CDR3. The D gene is left open where the match is weak. Clone size is given for some rows only: seen once, a few or many times, or a class if the clone is expanded.

>TRBD2|-|TRBJ2-3|TRBV9
CASSVAHLAGGTDTQYF
TGTGCCAGCAGCGTAGCCCATCTAGCGGGGGGCACAGATACGCAGTATTTT
>TRBD1|-|TRBJ1-5|TRBV7-3
CASSLRVGDRGECGNQPQHF
TGTGCCAGCAGCTTAAGAGTAGGAGACAGGGGCGAATGTGGCAATCAGCCCCAGCATTTT
>-|-|TRBJ1-3|TRBV9
CASSEQASSGNTIYF
TGTGCCAGCAGCGAACAGGCTAGCTCTGGAAACACCATATATTTT
>TRBD2|-|TRBJ2-1|TRBV6-5
CASSSVGLAGDEQFF
TGTGCCAGCAGTTCCGTCGGACTAGCGGGAGATGAGCAGTTCTTC
>-|-|TRBJ1-4|TRBV6-5
CASSYSITTVEKLFF
TGTGCCAGCAGTTACTCGATCACGACAGTAGAAAAACTGTTTTTT
>-|-|TRBJ2-3|TRBV19
CASSIPPSTDTQYF
TGTGCCAGTAGTATACCTCCCAGCACAGATACGCAGTATTTT
>-|-|TRBJ1-2|TRBV6-1
CASSPGRGYTF
TGTGCCAGCAGTCCGGGGAGAGGCTACACCTTC
>-|-|TRBJ2-1|TRBV30
CAWSVSSSDWNEQFF
TGTGCCTGGAGTGTAAGTTCTAGCGATTGGAATGAGCAGTTCTTC
>-|-|TRBJ1-5|TRBV28
CASSFSSNQPQHF
TGTGCCAGCAGTTTTAGTAGCAATCAGCCCCAGCATTTT
>TRBD2|-|TRBJ2-5|TRBV7-2
CASSLRSLAGHETQYF
TGTGCCAGCAGCTTAAGATCCCTAGCGGGCCATGAGACCCAGTACTTC
>-|-|TRBJ2-2|TRBV19
CASSSGLEVYTGELFF
TGTGCCAGTAGTAGCGGATTAGAAGTGTACACCGGGGAGCTGTTTTTT
>TRBD1|-|TRBJ2-3|TRBV6-4
CASSDSAGQGSHTQYF
TGTGCCAGCAGTGACTCGGCTGGACAGGGGTCCCATACGCAGTATTTT
>TRBD1|-|TRBJ2-1|TRBV19
CASSTLQGARINEQFF
TGTGCCAGTAGTACCCTACAGGGGGCACGAATCAATGAGCAGTTCTTC
>-|-|TRBJ2-7|TRBV18
CASSPNRRTYEQYF
TGTGCCAGCTCACCAAACAGGAGAACCTACGAGCAGTACTTC
>TRBD1|-|TRBJ2-5|TRBV5-1
CASSTTGGAETQYF
TGCGCCAGCAGCACGACAGGGGGCGCGGAGACCCAGTACTTC
>-|once|TRBJ2-5|TRBV6-6
CASSYSRQAQETQYF
TGTGCCAGCAGTTACTCGAGACAGGCTCAAGAGACCCAGTACTTC
>-|-|TRBJ1-2|TRBV5-6
CASSLGGRTNYGYTF
TGTGCCAGCAGCTTGGGTGGCCGAACTAACTATGGCTACACCTTC
>-|-|TRBJ1-2|TRBV18
CASSLGGDYGYTF
TGTGCCAGCTCCCTCGGGGGGGACTATGGCTACACCTTC
>TRBD2|-|TRBJ2-7|TRBV29-1
CSVVSSGYEQYF
TGCAGCGTTGTGTCTAGCGGGTACGAGCAGTACTTC
>-|-|TRBJ1-1|TRBV13
CASSLVGWGDTEAFF
TGTGCCAGCAGCTTAGTTGGGTGGGGAGACACTGAAGCTTTCTTT
>TRBD1|-|TRBJ2-2|TRBV5-6
CASSGDRGNGELFF
TGTGCCAGCAGCGGGGACAGGGGGAACGGGGAGCTGTTTTTT
>TRBD1|-|TRBJ2-3|TRBV5-1
CASSPGQGPTDTQYF
TGCGCCAGCAGCCCGGGACAGGGGCCCACAGATACGCAGTATTTT
>TRBD1|-|TRBJ2-7|TRBV4-2
CASSQEKDRGYEQYF
TGTGCCAGCAGCCAAGAAAAGGACAGGGGCTACGAGCAGTACTTC
>-|-|TRBJ1-4|TRBV16
CASSQGQATNEKLFF
TGTGCCAGCAGCCAAGGCCAGGCAACTAATGAAAAACTGTTTTTT
>-|-|TRBJ1-1|TRBV9
CASSVRGKDTEAFF
TGTGCCAGCAGCGTACGAGGGAAAGACACTGAAGCTTTCTTT
>TRBD2|-|TRBJ2-2|TRBV2
CASRSSGSVTGELFF
TGTGCCAGCAGGTCTAGCGGGAGCGTCACCGGGGAGCTGTTTTTT
>-|few|TRBJ1-1|TRBV6-1
CASRTGSGTEAFF
TGTGCCAGCAGAACAGGGTCGGGCACTGAAGCTTTCTTT
>TRBD1|-|TRBJ2-5|TRBV5-1
CASSRIGQGEETQYF
TGCGCCAGCAGCCGAATTGGACAGGGTGAAGAGACCCAGTACTTC
>TRBD1|-|TRBJ1-1|TRBV7-2
CASSTGQGGAFF
TGTGCCAGCAGCACCGGACAGGGGGGGGCTTTCTTT
>-|once|TRBJ2-7|TRBV7-2
CASSLGAGAYEQYF
TGTGCCAGCAGCTTGGGGGCAGGGGCGTATGAGCAGTACTTC
>-|-|TRBJ2-5|TRBV5-1
CASGGTWQETQYF
TGCGCCAGCGGAGGGACTTGGCAAGAGACCCAGTACTTC
>-|-|TRBJ2-1|TRBV6-1
CASRGTQSDNEQFF
TGTGCCAGCCGCGGGACCCAGAGTGACAATGAGCAGTTCTTC
>-|-|TRBJ1-2|TRBV7-2
CASSLMGGASVADGYTF
TGTGCCAGCAGCTTAATGGGGGGGGCGTCTGTTGCGGATGGCTACACCTTC
>-|-|TRBJ1-3|TRBV18
CASSLNTGEGNTIYF
TGTGCCAGCTCACTCAACACCGGGGAGGGAAACACCATATATTTT
>TRBD2|-|TRBJ2-5|TRBV10-1
CASSYGLAPLRETQYF
TGCGCCAGCAGTTATGGACTAGCGCCGTTACGAGAGACCCAGTACTTC
>-|-|TRBJ1-2|TRBV6-5
CASSREGVSTF
TGTGCCAGCAGTCGTGAGGGGGTTAGCACCTTC
>-|-|TRBJ1-2|TRBV27
CASSPWERGLGYSGYTF
TGTGCCAGCAGCCCTTGGGAGAGGGGGTTGGGCTATAGTGGCTACACCTTC
>-|-|TRBJ2-6|TRBV12-5
CASGPARQAGVSGANVLTF
TGTGCTAGTGGCCCTGCTAGACAGGCGGGAGTAAGCGGGGCCAACGTCCTGACTTTC
>-|-|TRBJ1-5|TRBV5-1
CASSLYGGDQPQHF
TGCGCCAGCAGCTTGTATGGGGGCGATCAGCCCCAGCATTTT
>TRBD2|-|TRBJ2-7|TRBV9
CASSEGTSGPWEQYF
TGTGCCAGCAGCGAGGGGACTAGCGGCCCTTGGGAGCAGTACTTC